This TCR beta chain was sequenced during a study of shared clonotypes between healthy human individuals. At the level of the study: CD4 naive and memory got three plates each, CD8 naive two, CD8 memory one.

Deep was the level used in running the assay. In the original workflow: ImmunoSEQ only sent back junction sequences with no quality scores, so filtering was done differently. The table came from immunoSEQ multiplex PCR; TCRdb's copy has only in-frame clones and leaves some out. From that table come the V and J calls and clone size; the DNA was used to work out D and trimming. The sample lists approximately 2.1 million clones; over 85% were seen once. The CDR3 loop spans 16 amino acids. Trimming shortened V by 3 bases and J by 4 bases, and 15 bases separated the two germline ends. CDR1 is MNHEY, CDR2 SMNVEV, per germline (reference sequence).

The V gene is TRBV27, the J gene TRBJ2-2, with D possibly being TRBD1 (5 bases). The origin of this receptor is a man between 18 and 29 years old in good health. Some clones in this sample may be carry-over from other donors' samples. Sample: naive CD4+ T cells from PBMCs. Subset noted: CD45RA+ positively selected. CDR3 nucleotides: TGTGCCAGCAGTTTTGGGCCAGACAGCCTCACCGGGGAGCTGTTTTTT. Translated, it gives CASSFGPDSLTGELFF.